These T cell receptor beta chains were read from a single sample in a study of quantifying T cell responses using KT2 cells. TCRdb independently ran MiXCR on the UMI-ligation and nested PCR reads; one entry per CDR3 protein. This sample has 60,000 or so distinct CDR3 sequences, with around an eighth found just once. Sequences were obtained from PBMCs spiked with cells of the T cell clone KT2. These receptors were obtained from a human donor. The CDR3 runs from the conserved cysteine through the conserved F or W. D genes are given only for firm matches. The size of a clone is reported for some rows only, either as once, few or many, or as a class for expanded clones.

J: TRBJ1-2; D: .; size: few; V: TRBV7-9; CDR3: CASSRRVQGFSSYGYTF; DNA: TGTGCCAGCAGCCGCCGGGTACAGGGTTTTAGTTCCTATGGCTACACCTTC
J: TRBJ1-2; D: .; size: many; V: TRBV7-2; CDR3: CASSFVSALNYGYTF; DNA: TGTGCCAGCAGCTTCGTGTCAGCACTTAACTATGGCTACACCTTC
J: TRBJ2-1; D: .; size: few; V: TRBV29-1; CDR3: CRCPGKIFNEQFF; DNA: TGCAGATGCCCCGGGAAAATTTTCAATGAGCAGTTCTTC
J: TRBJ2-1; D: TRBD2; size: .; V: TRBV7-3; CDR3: CASSRMATSGIHEQFF; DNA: TGTGCCAGCAGCCGGATGGCGACTAGCGGGATCCATGAGCAGTTCTTC
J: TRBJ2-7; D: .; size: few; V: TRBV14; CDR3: CASSPRTGFYEQYF; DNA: TGTGCCAGCAGCCCACGAACAGGGTTCTACGAGCAGTACTTC
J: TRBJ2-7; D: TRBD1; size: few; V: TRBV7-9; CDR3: CASIKGDRGSYEQYF; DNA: TGTGCCAGCATCAAAGGAGACAGGGGCTCCTACGAGCAGTACTTC
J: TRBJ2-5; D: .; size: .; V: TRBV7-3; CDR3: CASSLRTRQKETQYF; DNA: TGTGCCAGCAGCTTAAGGACGAGACAGAAAGAGACCCAGTACTTC
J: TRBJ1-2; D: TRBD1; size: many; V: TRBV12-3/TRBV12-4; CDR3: CASSSRTGGAVRLGYTF; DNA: TGTGCCAGCAGTTCCCGGACAGGGGGCGCGGTACGTCTTGGCTACACCTTC
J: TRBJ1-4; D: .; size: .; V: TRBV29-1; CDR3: CSVEDRNEKLFF; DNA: TGCAGCGTTGAAGATAGAAATGAAAAACTGTTTTTT
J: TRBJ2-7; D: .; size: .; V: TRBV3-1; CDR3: CASSQDYYFSTDKTYEQYF; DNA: TGTGCCAGCAGCCAAGACTACTATTTTTCGACAGATAAGACCTACGAGCAGTACTTC
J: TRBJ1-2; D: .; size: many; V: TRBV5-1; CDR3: CASSLAGGRGYTF; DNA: TGCGCCAGCAGCTTGGCCGGGGGCCGTGGCTACACCTTC
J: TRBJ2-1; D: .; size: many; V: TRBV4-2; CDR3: CASSRGLDSSYNEQFF; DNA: TGTGCCAGCAGCCGAGGACTCGATAGCTCCTACAATGAGCAGTTCTTC
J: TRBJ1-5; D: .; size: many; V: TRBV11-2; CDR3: CASSLEGILTQHF; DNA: TGTGCCAGCAGCTTAGAAGGGATCCTGACCCAGCATTTT
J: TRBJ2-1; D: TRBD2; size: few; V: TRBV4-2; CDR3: CASSQPLAGTRNEQFF; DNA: TGTGCCAGCAGCCAACCCTTAGCGGGAACTCGGAATGAGCAGTTCTTC
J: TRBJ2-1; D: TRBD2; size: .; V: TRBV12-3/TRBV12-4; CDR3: CASSPPRRLAGGHEQFF; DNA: TGTGCCAGCAGTCCCCCCCGCCGCCTAGCGGGAGGCCATGAGCAGTTCTTC
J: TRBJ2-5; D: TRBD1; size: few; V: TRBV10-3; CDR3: CAIRGDRGDQETQYF; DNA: TGTGCCATCAGGGGGGACAGGGGGGACCAAGAGACCCAGTACTTC
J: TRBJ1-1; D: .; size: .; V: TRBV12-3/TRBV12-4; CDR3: CASSFSAGKAFF; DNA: TGTGCCAGCAGTTTTTCTGCAGGGAAAGCTTTCTTT
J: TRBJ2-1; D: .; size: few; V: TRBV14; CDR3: CASSQVRSEQFF; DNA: TGTGCCAGCAGCCAAGTACGGAGTGAGCAGTTCTTC
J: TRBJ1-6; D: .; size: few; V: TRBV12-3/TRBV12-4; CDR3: CASSLGTKNSPLHF; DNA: TGTGCCAGCAGTTTGGGGACCAAGAATTCACCCCTCCACTTT
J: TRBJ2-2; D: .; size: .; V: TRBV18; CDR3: CASSLPTGRNTGELFF; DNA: TGTGCCAGCTCACTGCCGACGGGTCGGAACACCGGGGAGCTGTTTTTT
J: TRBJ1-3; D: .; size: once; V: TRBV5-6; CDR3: CASKAGMTGNTIYF; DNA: TGTGCCAGCAAGGCAGGAATGACTGGAAACACCATATATTTT
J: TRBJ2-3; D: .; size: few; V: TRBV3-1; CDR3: CASSQDEDYTDTQYF; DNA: TGTGCCAGCAGCCAAGATGAGGACTACACAGATACGCAGTATTTT
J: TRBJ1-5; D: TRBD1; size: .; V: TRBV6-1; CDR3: CASRSGQGSQPQHF; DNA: TGTGCCAGCAGGTCGGGACAGGGGAGTCAGCCCCAGCATTTT
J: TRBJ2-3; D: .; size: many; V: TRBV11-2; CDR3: CASSLVQGSTDTQYF; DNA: TGTGCCAGCAGCTTAGTACAGGGTAGCACAGATACGCAGTATTTT
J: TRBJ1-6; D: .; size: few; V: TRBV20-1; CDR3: CSARDTNNSPLHF; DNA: TGCAGTGCACGGGACACCAATAATTCACCCCTCCACTTT
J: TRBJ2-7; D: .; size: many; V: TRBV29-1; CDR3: CSVQPGSYEQYF; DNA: TGCAGCGTTCAGCCAGGCTCCTACGAGCAGTACTTC
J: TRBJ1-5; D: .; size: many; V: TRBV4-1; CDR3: CASSPGPSRQPQHF; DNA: TGCGCCAGCAGCCCTGGCCCCAGTCGGCAGCCCCAGCATTTT
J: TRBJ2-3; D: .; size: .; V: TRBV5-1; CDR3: CASSLALGGAGTDTQYF; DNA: TGCGCCAGCAGCTTGGCCCTTGGGGGGGCGGGCACAGATACGCAGTATTTT
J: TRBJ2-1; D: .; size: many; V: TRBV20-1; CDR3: CSARRGGANNEQFF; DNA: TGCAGTGCTAGAAGGGGGGGGGCAAACAATGAGCAGTTCTTC
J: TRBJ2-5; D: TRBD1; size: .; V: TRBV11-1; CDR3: CASSLGTGPYQETQYF; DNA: TGTGCCAGCAGCTTAGGGACAGGGCCCTACCAAGAGACCCAGTACTTC
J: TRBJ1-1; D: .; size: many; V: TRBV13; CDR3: CASSLSAGEAFF; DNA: TGTGCCAGCAGCTTATCAGCAGGTGAAGCTTTCTTT
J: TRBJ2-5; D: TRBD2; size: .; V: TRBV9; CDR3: CASSTASGHASGATQYF; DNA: TGTGCCAGCAGCACCGCTAGCGGGCACGCCTCTGGGGCGACCCAGTACTTC
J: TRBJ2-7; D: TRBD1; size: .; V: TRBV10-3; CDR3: CAISEGQDFYEQYF; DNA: TGTGCCATCAGTGAGGGACAGGATTTCTACGAGCAGTACTTC
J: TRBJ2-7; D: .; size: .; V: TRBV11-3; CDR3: CASSFEYEQYF; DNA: TGTGCCAGCAGCTTTGAATACGAGCAGTACTTC
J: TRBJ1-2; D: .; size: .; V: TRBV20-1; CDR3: CSAERASSYGYTF; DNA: TGCAGTGCAGAAAGAGCTTCGTCCTATGGCTACACCTTC
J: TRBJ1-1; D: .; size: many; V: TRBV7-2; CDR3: CASSLVFTEAFF; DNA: TGTGCCAGCAGCTTAGTGTTCACTGAAGCTTTCTTT
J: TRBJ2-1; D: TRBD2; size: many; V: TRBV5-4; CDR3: CASSLLTSGGAYEQFF; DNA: TGTGCCAGCAGCCTGCTGACTAGCGGGGGGGCGTATGAGCAGTTCTTC
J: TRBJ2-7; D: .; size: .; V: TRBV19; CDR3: CASSTPGHRSYEQYF; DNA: TGTGCCAGTAGTACGCCGGGACATAGGTCCTACGAGCAGTACTTC
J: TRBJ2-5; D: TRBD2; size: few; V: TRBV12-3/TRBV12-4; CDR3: CASSSAGGSLTQYF; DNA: TGTGCCAGCAGTTCCGCGGGGGGCTCCCTTACCCAGTACTTC
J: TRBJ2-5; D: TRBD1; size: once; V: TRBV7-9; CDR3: CASSLGQGSIQETQYF; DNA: TGTGCCAGCAGCTTAGGACAGGGCTCCATCCAAGAGACCCAGTACTTC
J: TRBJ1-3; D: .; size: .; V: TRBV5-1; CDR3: CASSLGATANTIYF; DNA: TGCGCCAGCAGCTTGGGGGCTACAGCAAACACCATATATTTT
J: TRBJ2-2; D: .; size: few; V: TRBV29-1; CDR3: CSASPNRDGELFF; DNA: TGCAGCGCCTCCCCTAATCGAGACGGGGAGCTGTTTTTT
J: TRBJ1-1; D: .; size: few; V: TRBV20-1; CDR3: CSARANGATANTEAFF; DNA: TGCAGTGCTAGAGCCAACGGAGCGACAGCCAACACTGAAGCTTTCTTT
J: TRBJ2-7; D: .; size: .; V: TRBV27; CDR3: CASSDRRAYEQYF; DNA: TGTGCCAGCAGTGACAGGCGGGCCTACGAGCAGTACTTC
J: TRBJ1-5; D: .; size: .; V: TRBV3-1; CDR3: CASSQGRMSNQPQHF; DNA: TGTGCCAGCAGCCAGGGCCGGATGAGCAATCAGCCCCAGCATTTT
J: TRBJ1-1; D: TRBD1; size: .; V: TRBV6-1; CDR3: CASDGTGGSTEAFF; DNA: TGTGCCAGCGACGGGACAGGGGGTAGCACTGAAGCTTTCTTT
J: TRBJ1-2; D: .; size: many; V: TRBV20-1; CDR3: CSARDTGTSTNYGYTF; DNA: TGCAGTGCTAGAGATACAGGGACATCTACTAACTATGGCTACACCTTC
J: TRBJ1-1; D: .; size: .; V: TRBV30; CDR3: CAWSIVVGGEAFF; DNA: TGTGCCTGGAGCATTGTTGTAGGCGGGGAAGCTTTCTTT
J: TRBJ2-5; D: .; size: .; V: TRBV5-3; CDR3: CARSRDQETQYF; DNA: TGTGCCAGAAGCCGGGACCAAGAGACCCAGTACTTC
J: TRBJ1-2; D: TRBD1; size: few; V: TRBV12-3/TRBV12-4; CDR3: CASSPVGQGANGYTF; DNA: TGTGCCAGCAGTCCGGTGGGACAGGGGGCGAATGGCTACACCTTC
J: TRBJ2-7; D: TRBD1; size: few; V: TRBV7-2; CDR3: CASSLDRGDEQYF; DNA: TGTGCCAGCAGCTTAGACAGGGGTGACGAGCAGTACTTC
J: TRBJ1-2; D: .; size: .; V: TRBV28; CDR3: CASSEASWGLGYGYTF; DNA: TGTGCCAGCAGCGAGGCGAGCTGGGGGCTCGGCTATGGCTACACCTTC
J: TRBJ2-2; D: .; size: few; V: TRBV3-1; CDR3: CASSQRPGNTGELFF; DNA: TGTGCCAGCAGCCAACGCCCGGGGAACACCGGGGAGCTGTTTTTT